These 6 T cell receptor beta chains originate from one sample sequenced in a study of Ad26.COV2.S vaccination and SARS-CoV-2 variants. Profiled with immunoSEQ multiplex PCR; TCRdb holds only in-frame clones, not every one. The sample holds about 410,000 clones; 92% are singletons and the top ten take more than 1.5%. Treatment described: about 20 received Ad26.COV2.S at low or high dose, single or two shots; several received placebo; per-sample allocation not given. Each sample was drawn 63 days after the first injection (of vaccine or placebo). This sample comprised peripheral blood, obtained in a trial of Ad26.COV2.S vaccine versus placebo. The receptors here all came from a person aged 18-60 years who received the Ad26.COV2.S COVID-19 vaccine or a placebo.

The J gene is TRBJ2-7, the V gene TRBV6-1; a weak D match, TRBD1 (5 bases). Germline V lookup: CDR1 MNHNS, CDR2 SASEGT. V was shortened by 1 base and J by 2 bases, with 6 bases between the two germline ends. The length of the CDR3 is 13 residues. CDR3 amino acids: CASSEGQTYEQYF. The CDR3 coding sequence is TGTGCCAGCAGTGAAGGACAGACCTACGAGCAGTACTTC.

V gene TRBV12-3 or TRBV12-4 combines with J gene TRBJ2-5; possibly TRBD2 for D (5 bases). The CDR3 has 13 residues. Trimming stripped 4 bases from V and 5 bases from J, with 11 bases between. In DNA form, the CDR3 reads TGTGCCAGCAGTTCGAGGGCGGTCGAGACCCAGTACTTC. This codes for CASSSRAVETQYF.

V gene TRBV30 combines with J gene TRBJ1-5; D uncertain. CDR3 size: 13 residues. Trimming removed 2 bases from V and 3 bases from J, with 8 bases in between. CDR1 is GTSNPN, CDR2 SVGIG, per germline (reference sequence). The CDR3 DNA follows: TGTGCCTGGAGTAGGAGGGTCAATCAGCCCCAGCATTTT. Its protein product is CAWSRRVNQPQHF.

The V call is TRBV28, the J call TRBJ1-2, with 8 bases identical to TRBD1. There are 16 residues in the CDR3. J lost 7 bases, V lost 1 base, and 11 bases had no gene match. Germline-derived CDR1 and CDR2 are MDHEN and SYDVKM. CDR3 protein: CASSLSLTGEAPGYTF. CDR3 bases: TGTGCCAGCAGTTTATCCCTGACAGGGGAGGCCCCTGGCTACACCTTC.

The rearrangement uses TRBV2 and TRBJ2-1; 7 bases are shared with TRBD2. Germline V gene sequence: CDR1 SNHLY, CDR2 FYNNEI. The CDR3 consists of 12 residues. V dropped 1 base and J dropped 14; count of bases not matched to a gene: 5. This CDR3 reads CASSEVGRGKFF. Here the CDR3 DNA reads TGTGCCAGCAGTGAAGTGGGGCGGGGGAAGTTCTTC.

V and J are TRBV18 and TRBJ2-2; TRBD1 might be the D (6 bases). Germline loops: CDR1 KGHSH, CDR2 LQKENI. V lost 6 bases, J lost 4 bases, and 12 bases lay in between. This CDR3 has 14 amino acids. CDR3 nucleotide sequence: TGTGCCAGCTCTCAGGACAGTTCCACCGGGGAGCTGTTTTTT. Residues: CASSQDSSTGELFF.